This T cell receptor beta chain is drawn from a study of T cell responses to AZD1222 COVID-19 vaccine. To note about this clone: No antigen is known for it.

Clones were read by immunoSEQ multiplex PCR, and TCRdb kept only the in-frame ones, dropping some. The sample shows about 170,000 clones, roughly 87% of them seen only once. Study-wide findings and caveats: Clonal diversity was possibly underestimated, and the donors were mostly white British, with more females. Rises in breadth and depth of Spike-specific TCRs came after two AZD1222 doses.

The CDR3 is 13 residues long. The germline CDR1 and CDR2 sequences are SNHLY and FYNNEI. The V gene lost 7 bases and the J gene lost 3 bases, with 9 bases spanning the gap. The TCR was taken from an adult in good health. Sample: peripheral blood, taken on day 0 of AZD1222 vaccination. The chain carries TRBV2 and TRBJ1-4; D is unclear. The CDR3: CASMWSANEKLFF. The CDR3 region has the DNA TGTGCCAGCATGTGGTCAGCTAATGAAAAACTGTTTTTT.